This TCR beta chain was identified in a study of Ad26.COV2.S vaccination and SARS-CoV-2 variants. Study context: Donor was in the COV1001 Ad26.COV2.S trial arm. General study findings and limits: After vaccination, substantial breadth of spike-specific CD8+ and CD4+ responses was reported. There was a possibility that the TCR breadth and depth analyses underestimated total T cell responses.

To note about this clone: The target antigen is unknown.

Generated by immunoSEQ multiplex PCR, the TCRdb table keeps only in-frame clones and is missing some. The sample carries approximately 450,000 clones, roughly 90% recorded once. Treatment: roughly 20 received Ad26.COV2.S at low or high dose, single or two shots; 5 received placebo; per-sample allocation not given. Sampling occurred on day 63 after the first vaccine or placebo injection. Cohort 1b enrolled adults aged 18-55 years in Boston. This clonotype was obtained from a person aged 18-65 years who received the Ad26.COV2.S COVID-19 vaccine or a placebo. This material consisted of peripheral blood, taken in a trial of Ad26.COV2.S vaccine versus placebo.

CDR3 bases: TGTGCCAGCAGCTTCATCGGGACTAGAACAGGCTACGAGCAGTACTTC. Amino acid sequence: CASSFIGTRTGYEQYF. This chain uses TRBV5-4 with TRBJ2-7, with 8 nucleotides matching TRBD2. Germline assignment: CDR1 SGHNT and CDR2 YYREEE (reference sequence). The CDR3 consists of 16 residues. Germline trimming cut 2 bases from V and 3 bases from J; bases unmatched to any gene: 10.